Sequencing of this T cell receptor (beta chain) was carried out in a study of blood T cell repertoires in COVID-19. Study-level information: Samples representing acute and convalescent COVID-19 were sourced from the United States, Italy and Spain. PBMCs, B-cell-depleted T cells, or T cells provided the cDNA or gDNA that made up the material.

Original handling: Using reference gene primer amplification, nucleated cell counts were estimated. Assay: immunoSEQ multiplex PCR; the TCRdb copy retains only in-frame clones and omits some. V and J calls and clone size come straight from that table; D and trimming were deduced from the DNA. This table holds over 250,000 clones, about four fifths found once. This CDR3 contains 12 residues. The V end was cut by 3 bases, the J end by 6 bases, with 8 bases between. The chain combines TRBV12-3 or TRBV12-4 with TRBJ1-2; D gene ambiguous. This TCR came from a woman aged 50 to 60 who had recovered from COVID-19. Sequenced: peripheral blood. The CDR3 region is CASSLAGNGYTF. The CDR3 DNA is TGTGCCAGCAGTTTGGCGGGGAATGGCTACACCTTC.